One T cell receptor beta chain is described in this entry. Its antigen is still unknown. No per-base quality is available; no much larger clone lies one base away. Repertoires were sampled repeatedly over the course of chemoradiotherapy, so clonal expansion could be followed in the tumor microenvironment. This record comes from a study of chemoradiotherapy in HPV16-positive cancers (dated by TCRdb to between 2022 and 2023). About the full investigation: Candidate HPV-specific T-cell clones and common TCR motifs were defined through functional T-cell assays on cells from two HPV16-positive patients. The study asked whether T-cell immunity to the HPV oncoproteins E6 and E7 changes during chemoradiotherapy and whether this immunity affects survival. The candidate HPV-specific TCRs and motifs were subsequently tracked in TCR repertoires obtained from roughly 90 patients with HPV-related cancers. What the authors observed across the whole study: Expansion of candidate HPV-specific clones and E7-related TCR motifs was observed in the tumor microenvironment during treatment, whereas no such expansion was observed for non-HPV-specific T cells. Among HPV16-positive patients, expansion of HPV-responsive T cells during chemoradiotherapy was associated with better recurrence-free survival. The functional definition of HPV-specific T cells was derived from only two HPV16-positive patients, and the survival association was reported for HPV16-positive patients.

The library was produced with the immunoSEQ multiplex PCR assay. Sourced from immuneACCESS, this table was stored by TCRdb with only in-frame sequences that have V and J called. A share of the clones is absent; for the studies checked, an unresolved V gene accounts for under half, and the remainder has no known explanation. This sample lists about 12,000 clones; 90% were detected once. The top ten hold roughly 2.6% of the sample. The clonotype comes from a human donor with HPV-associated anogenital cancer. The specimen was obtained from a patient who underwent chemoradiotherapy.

The DNA reads TGTGCCAGCAGCTCGGCCGGACACGCTAATGGAAACACCATATATTTT. Its coded protein is CASSSAGHANGNTIYF. The chain uses TRBV5-4 and TRBJ1-3, with TRBD1 as a weak D call on 5 bases. Inclusive of the bounding cysteine and phenylalanine, the CDR3 is 16 residues long. Left in the record is the CDR3 DNA by itself, 48 bases read in frame from the first base. As encoded in the germline V gene (reference sequence), CDR1 is SGHNT while CDR2 is YYREEE. The trim is 3 bases for V and 3 bases for J, with a gap of 16 bases between the germline ends.